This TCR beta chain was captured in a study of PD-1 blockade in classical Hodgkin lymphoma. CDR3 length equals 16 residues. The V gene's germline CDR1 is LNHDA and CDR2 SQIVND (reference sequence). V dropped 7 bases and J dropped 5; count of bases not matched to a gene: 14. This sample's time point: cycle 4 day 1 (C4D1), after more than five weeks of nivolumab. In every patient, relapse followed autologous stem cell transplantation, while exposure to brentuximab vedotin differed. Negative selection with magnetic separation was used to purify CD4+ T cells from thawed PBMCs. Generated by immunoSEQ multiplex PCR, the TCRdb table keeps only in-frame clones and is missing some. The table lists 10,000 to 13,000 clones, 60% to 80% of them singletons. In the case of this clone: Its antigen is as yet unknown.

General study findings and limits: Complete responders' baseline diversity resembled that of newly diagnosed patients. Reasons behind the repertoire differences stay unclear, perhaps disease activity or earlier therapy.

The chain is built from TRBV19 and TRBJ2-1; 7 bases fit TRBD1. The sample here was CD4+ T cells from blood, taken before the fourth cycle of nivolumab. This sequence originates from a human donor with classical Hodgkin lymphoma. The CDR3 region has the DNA TGTGCCAGTACCCGATGGGGACAGCTGGGGCACAATGAGCAGTTCTTC. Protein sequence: CASTRWGQLGHNEQFF. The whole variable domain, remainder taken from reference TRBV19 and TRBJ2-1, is DGGITQSPKYLFRKEGQNVTLSCEQNLNHDAMYWYRQDPGQGLRLIYYSQIVNDFQKGDIAEGYSVSREKKESFPLTVTSAQKNPTAFYLCASTRWGQLGHNEQFFGPGTRLTVL.